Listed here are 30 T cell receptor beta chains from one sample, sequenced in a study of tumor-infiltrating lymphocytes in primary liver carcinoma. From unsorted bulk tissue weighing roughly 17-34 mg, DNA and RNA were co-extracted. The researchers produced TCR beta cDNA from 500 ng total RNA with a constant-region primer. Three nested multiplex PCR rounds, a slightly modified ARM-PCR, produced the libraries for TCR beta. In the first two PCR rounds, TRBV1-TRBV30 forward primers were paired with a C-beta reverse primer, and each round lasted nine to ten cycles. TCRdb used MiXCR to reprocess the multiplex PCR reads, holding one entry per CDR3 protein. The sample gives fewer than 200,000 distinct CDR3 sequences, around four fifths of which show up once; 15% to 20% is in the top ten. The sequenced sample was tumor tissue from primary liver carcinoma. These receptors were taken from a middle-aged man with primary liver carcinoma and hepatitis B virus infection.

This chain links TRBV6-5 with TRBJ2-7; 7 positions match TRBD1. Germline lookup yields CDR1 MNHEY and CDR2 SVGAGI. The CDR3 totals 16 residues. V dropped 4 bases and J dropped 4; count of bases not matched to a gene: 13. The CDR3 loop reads CASSSPQGQRSYEQYF. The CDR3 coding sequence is TGTGCCAGCAGTTCCCCACAGGGACAGCGGTCTTACGAGCAGTACTTC.

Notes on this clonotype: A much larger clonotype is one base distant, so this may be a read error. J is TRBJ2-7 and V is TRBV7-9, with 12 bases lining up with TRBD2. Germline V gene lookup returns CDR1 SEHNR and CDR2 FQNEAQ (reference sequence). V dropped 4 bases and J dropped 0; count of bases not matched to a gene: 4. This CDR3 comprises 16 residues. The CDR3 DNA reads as TGTGCCAGCAGCTCAAGACTAGCGGGGGACTCCTACGAGCAGTACTTC. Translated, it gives CASSSRLAGDSYEQYF.

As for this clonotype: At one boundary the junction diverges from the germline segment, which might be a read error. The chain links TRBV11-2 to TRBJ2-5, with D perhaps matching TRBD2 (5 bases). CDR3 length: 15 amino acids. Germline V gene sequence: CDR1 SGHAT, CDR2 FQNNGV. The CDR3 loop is CASSLTPRNGETQYF. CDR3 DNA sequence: TGTGCCAGCAGCTTAACCCCCCGTAACGGGGAGACCCAGTATTTC.

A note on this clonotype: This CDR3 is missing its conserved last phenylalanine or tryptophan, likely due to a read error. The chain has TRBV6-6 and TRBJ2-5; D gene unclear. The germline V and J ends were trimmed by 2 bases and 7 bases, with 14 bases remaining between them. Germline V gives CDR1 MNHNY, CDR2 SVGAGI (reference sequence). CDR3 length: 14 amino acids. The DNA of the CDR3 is TGTGCCAGCAGTTACGGCCCTCACGATGGGACCCAGTACCTC. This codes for CASSYGPHDGTQYL.

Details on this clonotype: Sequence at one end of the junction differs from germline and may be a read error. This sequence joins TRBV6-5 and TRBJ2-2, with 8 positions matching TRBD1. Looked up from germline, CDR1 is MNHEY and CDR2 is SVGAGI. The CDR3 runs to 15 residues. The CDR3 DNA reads TGTACCAGCAGAAGACAGGGGATTAACACAGGGGAGCTGTTTTTT. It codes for CTSRRQGINTGELFF.

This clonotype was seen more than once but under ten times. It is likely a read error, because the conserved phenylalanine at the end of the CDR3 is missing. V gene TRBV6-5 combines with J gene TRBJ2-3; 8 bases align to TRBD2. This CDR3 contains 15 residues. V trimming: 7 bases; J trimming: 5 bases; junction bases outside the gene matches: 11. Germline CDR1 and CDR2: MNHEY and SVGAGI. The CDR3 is CASNPGLAGIDTQYY. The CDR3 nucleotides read TGTGCCAGCAACCCAGGACTAGCTGGAATAGATACGCAGTATTAT.

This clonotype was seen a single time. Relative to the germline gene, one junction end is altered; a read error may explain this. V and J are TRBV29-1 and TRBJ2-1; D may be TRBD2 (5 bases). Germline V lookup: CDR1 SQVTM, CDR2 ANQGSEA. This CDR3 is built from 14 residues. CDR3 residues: CSVVVAGLYNERFF. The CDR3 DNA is TGCAGCGTTGTTGTCGCGGGCCTCTACAATGAGCGGTTCTTC.

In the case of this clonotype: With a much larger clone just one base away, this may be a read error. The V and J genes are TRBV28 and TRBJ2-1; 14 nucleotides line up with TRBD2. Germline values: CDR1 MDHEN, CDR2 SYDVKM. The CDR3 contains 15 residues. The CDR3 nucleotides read TGTGCCAGCAGCTCGGGACTAGCGGGAGTCCGTGAGCAGGTCTTC. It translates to CASSSGLAGVREQVF.

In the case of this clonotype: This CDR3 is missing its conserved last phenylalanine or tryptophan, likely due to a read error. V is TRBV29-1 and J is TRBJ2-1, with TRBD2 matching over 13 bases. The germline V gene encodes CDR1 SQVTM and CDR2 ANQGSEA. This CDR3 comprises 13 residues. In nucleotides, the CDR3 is TGTAGCGGGACTAGCGGGAAGCTCTATGATCAGTTCTTA. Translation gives CSGTSGKLYDQFL.

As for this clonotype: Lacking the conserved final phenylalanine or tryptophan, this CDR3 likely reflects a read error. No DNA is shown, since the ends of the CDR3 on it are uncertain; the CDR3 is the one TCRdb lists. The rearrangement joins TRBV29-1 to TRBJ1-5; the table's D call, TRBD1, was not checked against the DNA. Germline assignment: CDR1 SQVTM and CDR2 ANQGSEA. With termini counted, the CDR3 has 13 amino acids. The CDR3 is CSAGGGANQSHHY.

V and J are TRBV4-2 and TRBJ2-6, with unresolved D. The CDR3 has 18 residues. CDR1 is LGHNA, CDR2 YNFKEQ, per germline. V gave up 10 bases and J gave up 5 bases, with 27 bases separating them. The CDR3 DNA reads TGTGCCATTAGCCAAGAAACCCGTGCCTTAACTCGGGCCAACGTCCTGACTTTC. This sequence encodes CAISQETRALTRANVLTF.

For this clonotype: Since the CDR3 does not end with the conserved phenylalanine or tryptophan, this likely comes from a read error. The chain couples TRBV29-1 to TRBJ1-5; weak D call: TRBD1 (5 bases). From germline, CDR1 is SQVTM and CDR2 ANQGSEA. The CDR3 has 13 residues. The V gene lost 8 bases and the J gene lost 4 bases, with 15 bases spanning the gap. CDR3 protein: CSTGRGANQPQHS. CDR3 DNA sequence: TGCAGCACCGGAAGGGGAGCGAATCAGCCCCAGCATTCT.

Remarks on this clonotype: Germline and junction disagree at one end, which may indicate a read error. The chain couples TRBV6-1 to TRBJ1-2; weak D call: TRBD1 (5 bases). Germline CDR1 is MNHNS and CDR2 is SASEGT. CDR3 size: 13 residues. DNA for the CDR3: TGTGCCAGCAGTGATGATGGGGGATATGGCCACACCTTC. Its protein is CASSDDGGYGHTF.

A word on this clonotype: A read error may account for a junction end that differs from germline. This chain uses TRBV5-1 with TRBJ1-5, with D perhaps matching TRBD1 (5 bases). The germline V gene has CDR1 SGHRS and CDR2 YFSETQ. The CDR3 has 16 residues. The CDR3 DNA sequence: TGCGCCAGTAGCTGGGGGGAACATGGGGTAAATCAGCCCCAGCATTTT. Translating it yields CASSWGEHGVNQPQHF.

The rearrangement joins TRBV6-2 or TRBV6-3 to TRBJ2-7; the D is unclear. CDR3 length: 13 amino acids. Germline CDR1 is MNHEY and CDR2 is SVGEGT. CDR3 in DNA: TGTGACAACAGTTACGAGGTACCCAACGAGCAGTACTTC. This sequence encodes CDNSYEVPNEQYF.

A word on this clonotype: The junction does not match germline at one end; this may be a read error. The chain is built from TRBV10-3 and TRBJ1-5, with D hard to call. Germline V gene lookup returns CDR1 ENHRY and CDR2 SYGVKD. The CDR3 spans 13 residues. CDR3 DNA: TGTGCCATCAGTAAGTCGAGAGGTCAGCCCCAGCATTTT. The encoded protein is CAISKSRGQPQHF.

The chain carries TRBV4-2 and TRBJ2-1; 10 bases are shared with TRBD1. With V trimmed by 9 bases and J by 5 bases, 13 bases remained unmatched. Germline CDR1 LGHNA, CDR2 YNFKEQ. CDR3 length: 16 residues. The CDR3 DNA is TGTGCCAGTAACCACGCCAGGGGACAGGGGAACAATGAGCAGTTCTTC. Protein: CASNHARGQGNNEQFF.

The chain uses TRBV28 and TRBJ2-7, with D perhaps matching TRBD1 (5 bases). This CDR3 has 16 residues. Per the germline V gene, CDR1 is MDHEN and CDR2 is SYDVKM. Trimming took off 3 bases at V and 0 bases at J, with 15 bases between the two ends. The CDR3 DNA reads TGTGCCAGCAGTTTTGGCCCCAGGGCCTACTCCTACGAGCAGTACTTC. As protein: CASSFGPRAYSYEQYF.

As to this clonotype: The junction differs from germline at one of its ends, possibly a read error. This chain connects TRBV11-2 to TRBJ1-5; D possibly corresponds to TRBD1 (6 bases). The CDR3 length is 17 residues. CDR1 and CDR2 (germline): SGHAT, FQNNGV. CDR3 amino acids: CVNSLVGVTGSNQPQLF. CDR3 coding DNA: TGTGTCAACAGCTTAGTAGGGGTAACAGGGAGCAATCAGCCCCAGCTTTTT.

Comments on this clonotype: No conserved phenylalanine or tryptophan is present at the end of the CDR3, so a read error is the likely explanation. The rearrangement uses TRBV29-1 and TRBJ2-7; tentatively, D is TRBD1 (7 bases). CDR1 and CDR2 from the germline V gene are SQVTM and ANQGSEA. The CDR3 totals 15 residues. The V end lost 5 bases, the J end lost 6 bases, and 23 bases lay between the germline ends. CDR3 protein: CSVKEGADQGVEQYL. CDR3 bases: TGCAGCGTTAAGGAGGGAGCGGATCAGGGGGTCGAGCAGTACTTA.

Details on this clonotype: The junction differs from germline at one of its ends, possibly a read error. The CDR3 sequence: CTSSQGVNSNPPQHF. CDR3 DNA sequence: TGCACCAGCAGCCAGGGGGTCAATAGCAATCCGCCCCAGCATTTT. The V and J genes are TRBV4-1 and TRBJ1-5, with 7 nucleotides matching TRBD1. The CDR3 is 15 residues long. The V gene's germline CDR1 is MGHRA and CDR2 YSYEKL.

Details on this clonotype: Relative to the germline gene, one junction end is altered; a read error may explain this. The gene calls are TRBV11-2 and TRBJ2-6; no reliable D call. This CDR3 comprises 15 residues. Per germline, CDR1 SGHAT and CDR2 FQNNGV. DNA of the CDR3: TGTACCACCCAACGGCCGCGCTCTTGGGCCAACGTCCTGACTTTC. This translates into CTTQRPRSWANVLTF.

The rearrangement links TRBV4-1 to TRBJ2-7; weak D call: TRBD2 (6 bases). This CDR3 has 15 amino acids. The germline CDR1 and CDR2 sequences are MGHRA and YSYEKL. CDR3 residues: CYSSQDKALAMAQYF. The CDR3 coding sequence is TGCTACAGCAGCCAAGATAAGGCACTAGCCATGGCGCAGTACTTC.

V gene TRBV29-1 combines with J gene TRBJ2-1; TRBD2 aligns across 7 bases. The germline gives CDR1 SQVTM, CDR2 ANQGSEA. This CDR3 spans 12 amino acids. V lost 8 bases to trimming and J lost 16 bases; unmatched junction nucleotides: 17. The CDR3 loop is CSIHHPSGTIFF. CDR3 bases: TGCAGCATTCATCACCCGTCTGGGACTATTTTCTTC.

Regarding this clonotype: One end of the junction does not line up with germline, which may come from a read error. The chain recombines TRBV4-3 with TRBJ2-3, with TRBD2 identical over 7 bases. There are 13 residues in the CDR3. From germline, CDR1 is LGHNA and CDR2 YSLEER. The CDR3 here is CASSRLGGDTEYF. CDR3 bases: TGTGCCAGCAGCCGTCTGGGGGGGGATACGGAGTATTTT.

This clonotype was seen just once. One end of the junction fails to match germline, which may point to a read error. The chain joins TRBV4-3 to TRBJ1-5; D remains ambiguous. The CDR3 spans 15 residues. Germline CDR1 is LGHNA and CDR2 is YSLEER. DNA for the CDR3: TGCGCGAGCAGCCAAGTCTTGGGCCTCAATCAGCCCCACCATTTT. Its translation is CASSQVLGLNQPHHF.

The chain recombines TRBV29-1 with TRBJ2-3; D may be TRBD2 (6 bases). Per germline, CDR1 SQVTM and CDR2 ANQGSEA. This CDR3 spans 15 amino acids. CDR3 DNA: TGCAGGGTGGGGGAGGACCAAGCTGCTACAGATACGCAGTATTTT. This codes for CRVGEDQAATDTQYF.

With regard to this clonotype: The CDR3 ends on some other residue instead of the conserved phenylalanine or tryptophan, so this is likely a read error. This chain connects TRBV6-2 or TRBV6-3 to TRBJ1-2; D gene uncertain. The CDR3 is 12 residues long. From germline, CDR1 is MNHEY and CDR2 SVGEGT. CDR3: CVSSPTAYGYTI. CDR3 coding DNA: TGTGTCAGCAGCCCAACAGCCTATGGCTACACCATC.

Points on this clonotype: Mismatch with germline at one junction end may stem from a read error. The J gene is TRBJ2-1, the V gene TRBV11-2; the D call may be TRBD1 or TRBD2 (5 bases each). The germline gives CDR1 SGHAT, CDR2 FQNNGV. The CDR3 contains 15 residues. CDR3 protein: CASSSDLGTYNEHFF. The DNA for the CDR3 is TGTGCCAGCAGCTCGGATCTGGGGACCTACAATGAGCATTTCTTC.

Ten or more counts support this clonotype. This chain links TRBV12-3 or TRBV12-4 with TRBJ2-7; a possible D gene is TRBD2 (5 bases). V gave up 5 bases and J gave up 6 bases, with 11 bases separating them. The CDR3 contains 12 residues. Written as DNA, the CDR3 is TGTGCCAGCAGTCACGGAGGCCTCGAGCAGTACTTC. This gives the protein CASSHGGLEQYF.